The 24 T cell receptor beta chains given below trace back to one sample, sequenced in a study of T cells in Graves' hyperthyroidism and ophthalmopathy. Authors of the study amplified TCR beta CDR3 regions from RNA transcripts. An initial round of RT-PCR targeting the TCR CDR3 relied on the HTBI primer set. TCRdb analysed the multiplex PCR reads with MiXCR anew, one entry per CDR3 protein. The sample records around 240,000 distinct CDR3 sequences, 15% to 20% being singletons. The sample comprised blood. These receptor sequences come from a woman aged 18-35 years with Graves' ophthalmopathy.

The chain couples TRBV7-9 to TRBJ2-4, with TRBD2 identical over 14 bases. V trimming: 3 bases; J trimming: 7 bases; junction bases outside the gene matches: 8. Germline loops: CDR1 SEHNR, CDR2 FQNEAQ (reference sequence). The CDR3 length is 17 residues. CDR3 sequence (DNA): TGTGCCAGCAGCTTGGAAGGGACTAGCGGGAGCTGGAACATTCAGTACTTC. Residues: CASSLEGTSGSWNIQYF.

This clonotype was recorded at least ten times. This chain connects TRBV30 to TRBJ1-5; D not certain. CDR3 length equals 14 residues. The V and J ends lost 5 bases and 0 bases respectively, with 11 bases between them. Germline V gene lookup returns CDR1 GTSNPN and CDR2 SVGIG (reference sequence). The CDR3 loop is CAWGRLNSNQPQHF. CDR3 in DNA: TGTGCCTGGGGACGGTTAAATAGCAATCAGCCCCAGCATTTT.

The V call is TRBV30, the J call TRBJ1-4; D gene uncertain. V was clipped by 5 bases and J by 4 bases, with 20 bases between them. In germline, CDR1 is GTSNPN, CDR2 SVGIG (reference sequence). This CDR3 comprises 16 residues. CDR3 DNA: TGTGCCTGGCCCCACTCCAACCGCCGGATTAATGAAAAACTGTTTTTT. Its protein product is CAWPHSNRRINEKLFF. Full variable domain (remainder filled in from reference TRBV30 and TRBJ1-4): SQTIHQWPATLVQPVGSPLSLECTVEGTSNPNLYWYRQAAGRGLQLLFYSVGIGQISSEVPQNLSASRPQDRQFILSSKKLLLSDSGFYLCAWPHSNRRINEKLFFGSGTQLSVL.

This clonotype has ten or more counts. The rearrangement joins TRBV11-2 to TRBJ1-6; D perhaps matches TRBD1 (5 bases). The length of the CDR3 is 14 residues. Germline V lookup: CDR1 SGHAT, CDR2 FQNNGV. The V and J ends lost 4 bases and 8 bases respectively, with 12 bases between them. DNA of the CDR3: TGTGCCAGCAGCTCCAATTGGGGCGATTCACCCCTCCACTTT. Amino acids: CASSSNWGDSPLHF. Drawing the rest from reference TRBV11-2 and TRBJ1-6, the complete variable domain is EAGVAQSPRYKIIEKRQSVAFWCNPISGHATLYWYQQILGQGPKLLIQFQNNGVVDDSQLPKDRFSAERLKGVDSTLKIQPAKLEDSAVYLCASSSNWGDSPLHFGNGTRLTVT.

This clonotype was counted at least ten times. The chain combines TRBV12-3 or TRBV12-4 with TRBJ2-3; tentatively, D is TRBD2 (5 bases). This CDR3 has 15 residues. Trimming took 6 bases from V and 6 from J, leaving 19 bases between them. Here the CDR3 DNA reads TGTGCCAGCAGCGATCCGTCGGAGGCCTGGGATACGCAGTATTTT. Its protein product is CASSDPSEAWDTQYF.

This clonotype was detected many times. The chain is built from TRBV20-1 and TRBJ2-3, with D perhaps TRBD2 (5 bases). Germline V lookup: CDR1 DFQATT, CDR2 SNEGSKA (reference sequence). The CDR3 is made up of 13 amino acids. V lost 1 base and J 2 bases, leaving 7 bases between the germline ends. Written as DNA, the CDR3 is TGCAGTGCTAGAGCGACTAACACAGATACGCAGTATTTT. Translation gives CSARATNTDTQYF.

This clonotype was seen repeatedly, ten times or more. V gene TRBV20-1 combines with J gene TRBJ1-2; D call uncertain. Germline CDR1 DFQATT, CDR2 SNEGSKA (reference sequence). Deletions cut 2 bases from V and 2 bases from J, with 6 bases between. The CDR3 sequence is 12 residues long. The CDR3 spells CSARHLNYGYTF. In DNA, the CDR3 is TGCAGTGCTAGACACCTGAACTATGGCTACACCTTC.

V is TRBV9 and J is TRBJ2-3, with 7 bases matching TRBD2. The CDR3 extends over 17 amino acids. Losses at the gene ends were 0 bases for V and 2 bases for J; bases not matched to a gene: 9. The germline V gene encodes CDR1 SGDLS and CDR2 YYNGEE. The CDR3 is CASSVAPGAGDTDTQYF. The CDR3 DNA reads as TGTGCCAGCAGCGTAGCCCCCGGGGCGGGGGACACAGATACGCAGTATTTT.

This clonotype has at least ten counts. The rearrangement uses TRBV28 and TRBJ2-1; weak D call: TRBD2 (5 bases). This CDR3 is built from 12 residues. The V and J ends lost 3 bases and 8 bases respectively, with 8 bases between them. The germline gives CDR1 MDHEN, CDR2 SYDVKM. CDR3 coding DNA: TGTGCCAGCAGTTTTACTAGATATGAGCAGTTCTTC. It codes for CASSFTRYEQFF.

This clonotype was seen many times. This chain links TRBV10-3 with TRBJ2-1; D may be TRBD2 (6 bases). The CDR3 is made up of 15 amino acids. CDR1 is ENHRY, CDR2 SYGVKD, per germline. Between the trimmed V and J ends, which lost 4 bases and 2 bases, there was a span of 12 bases. The CDR3 DNA reads as TGTGCCATCAGTGGGGGGGACGGACCCTACAATGAGCAGTTCTTC. This codes for CAISGGDGPYNEQFF.

In this sample, this clonotype turned up a few times. J is TRBJ2-1 and V is TRBV28; TRBD2 aligns across 13 bases. Looked up from germline, CDR1 is MDHEN and CDR2 is SYDVKM. This CDR3 has 19 amino acids. The trim removed 7 bases at V and 2 bases at J, leaving 14 bases unmatched. The CDR3 DNA reads TGTGCCAGCAACCCAACGGTGAGGACTAGCGGGAGTACCTACAATGAGCAGTTCTTC. Protein sequence: CASNPTVRTSGSTYNEQFF.

The genes are TRBV20-1 and TRBJ1-1; a weak D match, TRBD1 (5 bases). CDR1 and CDR2 from the germline V gene are DFQATT and SNEGSKA (reference sequence). The CDR3 is 13 residues long. V shed 5 bases and J shed 0 bases, with 10 bases lying between them. CDR3 amino acids: CSAGGLMNTEAFF. DNA of the CDR3: TGCAGTGCTGGGGGACTGATGAACACTGAAGCTTTCTTT.

This clonotype was counted at least ten times. The chain recombines TRBV2 with TRBJ1-5; no clear D gene. This CDR3 contains 13 residues. The germline gives CDR1 SNHLY, CDR2 FYNNEI. V lost 5 bases and J lost 4, with 9 bases in between. The CDR3 reads CASSPDANQPQHF. The CDR3 DNA reads as TGTGCCAGCAGTCCGGATGCTAATCAGCCCCAGCATTTT.

This chain joins TRBV11-2 and TRBJ2-3, with 9 bases that match TRBD2. Per the germline V gene, CDR1 is SGHAT and CDR2 is FQNNGV. The CDR3 length is 16 residues. V shed 1 base and J 0 bases; nucleotides not matched to a gene: 2. CDR3 sequence (DNA): TGTGCCAGCAGCTTAGTAGCGGGGGCTAGCACAGATACGCAGTATTTT. It codes for CASSLVAGASTDTQYF.

This clonotype was seen many times. The V gene is TRBV28, the J gene TRBJ1-5; TRBD1 matches at 8 bases. The length of the CDR3 is 14 residues. V shed 6 bases and J 7 bases; nucleotides not matched to a gene: 8. Germline V gene lookup returns CDR1 MDHEN and CDR2 SYDVKM. CDR3 in DNA: TGTGCCAGCAGGGGGACAGGAGTTGGGCAGCCCCAGCATTTT. This codes for CASRGTGVGQPQHF.

The chain combines TRBV5-1 with TRBJ1-1; TRBD1 matches 8 bases. The length of the CDR3 is 14 residues. Germline V CDR1 and CDR2: SGHRS, YFSETQ. V lost 4 bases, J lost 0 bases, and 2 bases stayed unmatched. The CDR3 DNA sequence: TGCGCCAGCAGCCCGGGACAGGTGAACACTGAAGCTTTCTTT. Protein sequence: CASSPGQVNTEAFF.

This clonotype was observed a handful of times. The CDR3, as DNA: TGTGCCAGCAGCCTAGTAGGAGGACTAGCGGGATTGGGAGACAATGAGCAGTTCTTC. Protein product: CASSLVGGLAGLGDNEQFF. This chain connects TRBV5-5 to TRBJ2-1; 12 bases agree with TRBD2. There are 19 residues in the CDR3. Germline loops: CDR1 SGHKS, CDR2 YYEKEE (reference sequence). Trimming took 4 bases from V and 5 from J; bases not matched to a gene: 16.

This clonotype was seen many times. J is TRBJ1-1 and V is TRBV12-3 or TRBV12-4; no clear D. This CDR3 has 13 amino acids. V was clipped by 1 base and J by 10 bases, with 13 bases between them. The CDR3 loop reads CASSLVGSSGAFF. The CDR3 DNA is TGTGCCAGCAGTTTAGTGGGTTCCTCGGGAGCTTTCTTT.

This clonotype was detected many times. This chain links TRBV27 with TRBJ2-5; D is unresolved. This CDR3 is 16 amino acids long. V was pared by 1 base and J by 4 bases, with 16 bases between. Germline V gene sequence: CDR1 MNHEY, CDR2 SMNVEV (reference sequence). The CDR3 sequence is CASSLLWPPGGETQYF. The CDR3 coding sequence is TGTGCCAGCAGTTTATTGTGGCCCCCGGGTGGAGAGACCCAGTACTTC.

This clonotype came up many times. The chain links TRBV27 to TRBJ1-5; the D gene is possibly TRBD1 (6 bases). The CDR3 totals 15 residues. The germline CDR1 and CDR2 sequences are MNHEY and SMNVEV (reference sequence). Trimming shortened V by 6 bases and J by 6 bases, and 18 bases separated the two germline ends. CDR3 amino acids: CASSNRGLEGQPQHF. The DNA for the CDR3 is TGTGCCAGCAGCAATCGGGGGCTCGAAGGTCAGCCCCAGCATTTT.

This clonotype was detected many times. V usage is TRBV28 and J usage is TRBJ2-5; maybe TRBD1 (5 bases). Germline CDR1 and CDR2: MDHEN and SYDVKM. This CDR3 spans 15 amino acids. The V gene lost 7 bases and the J gene lost 1 base, with 16 bases spanning the gap. CDR3 in amino acids: CASNVALGPQETQYF. CDR3 DNA: TGTGCCAGCAACGTCGCCCTGGGGCCCCAAGAGACCCAGTACTTC.

This clonotype was picked up many times. This chain links TRBV5-4 with TRBJ2-1, with TRBD2 as a possible D gene (7 bases). The CDR3 sequence is 14 residues long. Per the germline V gene, CDR1 is SGHNT and CDR2 is YYREEE (reference sequence). Trimming took 2 bases from V and 10 from J, leaving 16 bases between them. CDR3 DNA sequence: TGTGCCAGCAGCTTTGCGGGGGCCCGAGGAGAGCAGTTCTTC. Its translation is CASSFAGARGEQFF. Full variable domain (remainder filled in from reference TRBV5-4 and TRBJ2-1): ETGVTQSPTHLIKTRGQQVTLRCSSQSGHNTVSWYQQALGQGPQFIFQYYREEENGRGNFPPRFSGLQFPNYSSELNVNALELDDSALYLCASSFAGARGEQFFGPGTRLTVL.

This clonotype was recorded many times. The V and J genes are TRBV30 and TRBJ1-3; D may be TRBD1 (5 bases). The CDR3 is made up of 15 amino acids. In germline, CDR1 is GTSNPN, CDR2 SVGIG (reference sequence). The V end lost 0 bases, the J end lost 4 bases, and 13 bases lay between the germline ends. CDR3 bases: TGTGCCTGGAGTGTCGCAGGGTTCTCGGGAAACACCATATATTTT. This codes for CAWSVAGFSGNTIYF.

This clonotype was seen repeatedly, ten times or more. The chain employs TRBV9 and TRBJ2-7; no definite D call. V was clipped by 0 bases and J by 1 base, with 11 bases between them. This CDR3 contains 15 residues. Germline V gives CDR1 SGDLS, CDR2 YYNGEE. CDR3 sequence: CASSVEVGRSYEQYF. As DNA, the CDR3 is TGTGCCAGCAGCGTAGAAGTAGGAAGGTCCTACGAGCAGTACTTC.